Listed below are T cell receptor beta chains from one sample, sequenced in a study of early T cells in non-severe SARS-CoV-2 infection. Each CDR3 protein is one row after TCRdb ran MiXCR on the 5' RACE reads. The repertoire holds approximately 90,000 distinct CDR3 sequences, with about 12% as singletons. The sample was whole blood, taken at baseline. These receptors were collected from an adult who was a healthcare worker with PCR-confirmed SARS-CoV-2 infection or an uninfected control (not recorded which). The CDR3 runs from the conserved cysteine through the conserved F or W. A D gene is named only where the DNA matches it firmly. Clone size is not always given. Where it is, it says once, few, many or a class for expanded clones.

J: TRBJ2-1; D: TRBD1; V: TRBV4-1; size: many; CDR3: CASSQDRGQFF; DNA: TGCGCCAGCAGCCAGGACAGGGGGCAGTTCTTC
J: TRBJ2-3; D: TRBD1; V: TRBV29-1; size: .; CDR3: CSAWTGRNTDTQYF; DNA: TGCAGCGCATGGACAGGGCGCAACACAGATACGCAGTATTTT
J: TRBJ1-2; D: .; V: TRBV4-1; size: many; CDR3: CASSQASGISGYTF; DNA: TGCGCCAGCAGCCAAGCTTCAGGGATCAGTGGCTACACCTTC
J: TRBJ2-1; D: .; V: TRBV4-1; size: many; CDR3: CASSQRGPGANEQFF; DNA: TGCGCCAGCAGCCAGAGAGGCCCGGGGGCTAATGAGCAGTTCTTC
J: TRBJ2-7; D: .; V: TRBV4-1; size: .; CDR3: CASSQASGEQYF; DNA: TGCGCCAGCAGCCAAGCTTCGGGCGAGCAGTACTTC
J: TRBJ1-5; D: .; V: TRBV2; size: .; CDR3: CASSEWQANQPQHF; DNA: TGTGCCAGCAGTGAGTGGCAGGCCAATCAGCCCCAGCATTTT
J: TRBJ2-7; D: TRBD2; V: TRBV19; size: .; CDR3: CASSLGTSSHEQYF; DNA: TGTGCCAGTAGTCTCGGGACTAGCTCCCACGAGCAGTACTTC
J: TRBJ2-1; D: TRBD1; V: TRBV29-1; size: few; CDR3: CSVSTGGNEQFF; DNA: TGCAGCGTTTCTACAGGGGGCAATGAGCAGTTCTTC
J: TRBJ2-7; D: .; V: TRBV10-1; size: .; CDR3: CASSTDSGHAQYF; DNA: TGCGCCAGCAGCACAGACTCGGGGCACGCGCAGTACTTC
J: TRBJ1-3; D: .; V: TRBV18; size: few; CDR3: CASSPTRGSSGNTIYF; DNA: TGTGCCAGCTCACCCACGAGGGGAAGCTCTGGAAACACCATATATTTT
J: TRBJ1-2; D: .; V: TRBV11-3; size: few; CDR3: CASSPRDNYGYTF; DNA: TGTGCCAGCAGCCCCCGGGATAACTATGGCTACACCTTC
J: TRBJ2-3; D: TRBD2; V: TRBV9; size: .; CDR3: CASSVLGGGQGDTQYF; DNA: TGTGCCAGCAGCGTACTGGGCGGGGGTCAAGGAGATACGCAGTATTTT
J: TRBJ2-1; D: .; V: TRBV3-1; size: few; CDR3: CASSQGLVNEQFF; DNA: TGTGCCAGCAGCCAGGGCCTAGTAAATGAGCAGTTCTTC
J: TRBJ1-1; D: TRBD1; V: TRBV29-1; size: .; CDR3: CSVERGPGEAFF; DNA: TGCAGCGTTGAAAGGGGGCCAGGTGAAGCTTTCTTT
J: TRBJ2-1; D: .; V: TRBV9; size: few; CDR3: CASSASSGIIINEQFF; DNA: TGTGCCAGCAGCGCCAGCTCCGGGATTATAATCAATGAGCAGTTCTTC
J: TRBJ2-2; D: TRBD2; V: TRBV11-2; size: many; CDR3: CASSLTGRAGTGELFF; DNA: TGTGCCAGCAGCTTAACCGGGAGGGCTGGCACCGGGGAGCTGTTTTTT
J: TRBJ1-2; D: .; V: TRBV14; size: few; CDR3: CASSQEAGNYGYTF; DNA: TGTGCCAGCAGCCAAGAAGCAGGCAACTATGGCTACACCTTC
J: TRBJ1-1; D: .; V: TRBV6-6; size: .; CDR3: CASTPTNTEAFF; DNA: TGTGCCAGCACCCCGACGAACACTGAAGCTTTCTTT
J: TRBJ2-6; D: .; V: TRBV12-3/TRBV12-4; size: many; CDR3: CASSLDPSGANVLTF; DNA: TGTGCCAGCAGTTTAGACCCCTCTGGGGCCAACGTCCTGACTTTC
J: TRBJ2-1; D: TRBD1; V: TRBV27; size: few; CDR3: CASSLPSGTGVNNEQFF; DNA: TGTGCCAGCAGTTTGCCGAGCGGGACAGGGGTCAACAATGAGCAGTTCTTC
J: TRBJ1-2; D: .; V: TRBV4-1; size: .; CDR3: CASSQVAGALYGYTF; DNA: TGCGCCAGCAGCCAAGTGGCAGGGGCCCTCTATGGCTACACCTTC
J: TRBJ2-7; D: .; V: TRBV7-9; size: many; CDR3: CASSLDSSWVYEQYF; DNA: TGTGCCAGCAGCTTGGACAGCTCCTGGGTCTACGAGCAGTACTTC
J: TRBJ2-3; D: TRBD2; V: TRBV12-3/TRBV12-4; size: few; CDR3: CASSLAPLAGGFADTQYF; DNA: TGTGCCAGCAGTTTAGCCCCCCTTGCGGGAGGGTTTGCAGATACGCAGTATTTT
J: TRBJ1-2; D: .; V: TRBV11-2; size: .; CDR3: CASSFDSWGYTF; DNA: TGTGCCAGCAGCTTCGACTCATGGGGCTACACCTTC
J: TRBJ2-1; D: TRBD2; V: TRBV19; size: few; CDR3: CASSIGLAGVWVYNEQFF; DNA: TGTGCCAGTAGTATAGGACTAGCGGGAGTTTGGGTCTACAATGAGCAGTTCTTC
J: TRBJ2-7; D: .; V: TRBV7-6; size: .; CDR3: CASSLEPGVEEQYF; DNA: TGTGCCAGCAGCTTAGAGCCAGGGGTGGAAGAGCAGTACTTC
J: TRBJ1-2; D: .; V: TRBV5-1; size: .; CDR3: CASSLGTAYYGYTF; DNA: TGCGCCAGCAGCTTGGGAACAGCCTACTATGGCTACACCTTC
J: TRBJ2-7; D: TRBD2; V: TRBV7-9; size: few; CDR3: CASSPPSGFHYEQYF; DNA: TGTGCCAGCAGCCCCCCTAGCGGGTTTCACTACGAGCAGTACTTC
J: TRBJ1-1; D: TRBD1; V: TRBV10-3; size: few; CDR3: CAIKKSGQVNTEAFF; DNA: TGTGCCATCAAGAAAAGCGGACAGGTGAACACTGAAGCTTTCTTT
J: TRBJ2-3; D: .; V: TRBV12-3/TRBV12-4; size: few; CDR3: CASSSGTTYRTQYF; DNA: TGTGCCAGCAGCTCCGGGACCACCTACCGTACGCAGTATTTT
J: TRBJ2-7; D: .; V: TRBV19; size: many; CDR3: CASRRDPSSYEQYF; DNA: TGTGCCAGTAGGAGGGACCCCAGCTCCTACGAGCAGTACTTC
J: TRBJ2-3; D: TRBD2; V: TRBV18; size: .; CDR3: CASSGLAATTDTQYF; DNA: TGTGCCAGCTCGGGACTAGCGGCTACTACAGATACGCAGTATTTT
J: TRBJ1-4; D: .; V: TRBV29-1; size: many; CDR3: CSVLVLADEKLFF; DNA: TGCAGCGTTCTGGTCCTGGCGGACGAAAAACTGTTTTTT
J: TRBJ2-7; D: .; V: TRBV6-5; size: .; CDR3: CASSYSWGSYEQYF; DNA: TGTGCCAGCAGTTACTCCTGGGGATCCTACGAGCAGTACTTC
J: TRBJ1-1; D: .; V: TRBV19; size: many; CDR3: CASSLSGGYGPEAFF; DNA: TGTGCCAGTAGCCTTTCGGGGGGGTATGGTCCTGAAGCTTTCTTT
J: TRBJ1-2; D: .; V: TRBV7-9; size: many; CDR3: CASSPHFGERVRANYGYTF; DNA: TGTGCCAGCAGCCCCCATTTTGGGGAGCGAGTAAGAGCTAACTATGGCTACACCTTC
J: TRBJ2-2; D: TRBD2; V: TRBV19; size: .; CDR3: CASRGTRLTGELFF; DNA: TGTGCCAGTAGGGGGACTAGATTAACCGGGGAGCTGTTTTTT
J: TRBJ1-2; D: .; V: TRBV12-3/TRBV12-4; size: few; CDR3: CASSLQAYGYTF; DNA: TGTGCCAGCAGTTTGCAGGCCTATGGCTACACCTTC
J: TRBJ1-1; D: .; V: TRBV29-1; size: .; CDR3: CSAYIRDKTEAFF; DNA: TGCAGCGCATACATCCGGGACAAAACTGAAGCTTTCTTT
J: TRBJ1-4; D: .; V: TRBV4-1; size: .; CDR3: CASSSRQASNEKLFF; DNA: TGCGCCAGCAGCAGCCGACAGGCGTCTAATGAAAAACTGTTTTTT